Presented here are 14 T cell receptor beta chains from one specimen sequenced in a study of blood T cell repertoires in COVID-19. The method was immunoSEQ multiplex PCR; TCRdb's version includes in-frame clones alone and lacks a portion of them. The table includes about 150,000 clones, about 90% detected once. The sequencing sample was made of peripheral blood. These receptors originate from a man between 50 and 59 years old with acute or convalescent COVID-19.

The V call is TRBV7-2, the J call TRBJ2-3; a possible D gene is TRBD2 (7 bases). V was clipped by 3 bases and J by 5 bases, with 12 bases between them. CDR1 is SGHTA, CDR2 FQGNSA, per germline. The CDR3 extends over 14 amino acids. In DNA form, the CDR3 reads TGTGCCAGCAGCTTTAGGGGGGGCAGAGATACGCAGTATTTT. As protein: CASSFRGGRDTQYF.

This chain connects TRBV5-6 to TRBJ2-3, with a weak D call TRBD2 (6 bases). This CDR3 comprises 14 residues. With 4 bases removed from V and 6 bases from J, the gap between germline ends came to 15 bases. Germline V gene lookup returns CDR1 SGHDT and CDR2 YYEEEE. The CDR3: CASSAGPRGDTQYF. In nucleotides, the CDR3 is TGTGCCAGCAGCGCGGGGCCCCGGGGGGATACGCAGTATTTT.

The chain recombines TRBV7-9 with TRBJ2-4; no clear D. Germline V gene sequence: CDR1 SEHNR, CDR2 FQNEAQ (reference sequence). The CDR3 extends over 12 amino acids. V lost 5 bases and J lost 6, with 8 bases in between. CDR3 protein: CASSPTRNIQYF. The CDR3 DNA reads TGTGCCAGCAGCCCAACAAGAAACATTCAGTACTTC.

The gene calls are TRBV19 and TRBJ1-5, with D tentatively TRBD1 (6 bases). The V end was cut by 3 bases, the J end by 3 bases, with 12 bases between. Germline V gives CDR1 LNHDA, CDR2 SQIVND (reference sequence). The CDR3 contains 15 residues. CDR3 amino acids: CASSIWGPANQPQHF. Here the CDR3 DNA reads TGTGCCAGTAGTATTTGGGGGCCGGCCAATCAGCCCCAGCATTTT.

The V gene is TRBV7-3, the J gene TRBJ2-1, with 7 positions matching TRBD2. CDR1 SGHTA and CDR2 FQGTGA come from the germline V gene. The ends lost 6 bases at V and 5 bases at J; junction bases unmatched: 13. The CDR3 extends over 16 amino acids. The CDR3 here is CASSLSPAGRNNEQFF. CDR3 nucleotide sequence: TGTGCCAGCAGTCTTAGTCCAGCGGGGCGTAACAATGAGCAGTTCTTC.

This chain uses TRBV6-6 with TRBJ2-3, with D tentatively TRBD1 (5 bases). The CDR3 spans 13 residues. Germline lookup yields CDR1 MNHNY and CDR2 SVGAGI (reference sequence). Trimming took 5 bases from V and 6 from J, leaving 12 bases between them. The CDR3 reads CASSDSRSDTQYF. The CDR3 nucleotides read TGTGCCAGCAGTGACAGTCGAAGCGATACGCAGTATTTT.

The chain combines TRBV10-3 with TRBJ2-3; D is possibly TRBD1 (6 bases). The germline gives CDR1 ENHRY, CDR2 SYGVKD. The CDR3 is 13 amino acids. Trimming removed 6 bases at V and 3 bases at J, with 10 bases between. The CDR3 sequence: CAISAGETDTQYF. The CDR3 DNA reads TGTGCCATCAGCGCAGGGGAAACAGATACGCAGTATTTT.

This clone was picked up one time. The chain employs TRBV28 and TRBJ2-4, with TRBD2 matching over 7 bases. This CDR3 spans 18 amino acids. V trimming: 10 bases; J trimming: 0 bases; junction bases outside the gene matches: 18. The germline CDR1 and CDR2 sequences are MDHEN and SYDVKM. CDR3 protein: CATSGVREDFLAKNIQYF. CDR3 DNA: TGTGCCACCTCGGGGGTTCGGGAGGACTTTCTAGCCAAAAACATTCAGTACTTC. Looking up the rest from reference TRBV28 and TRBJ2-4 gives the full variable domain: DVKVTQSSRYLVKRTGEKVFLECVQDMDHENMFWYRQDPGLGLRLIYFSYDVKMKEKGDIPEGYSVSREKKERFSLILESASTNQTSMYLCATSGVREDFLAKNIQYFGAGTRLSVL.

The chain is built from TRBV9 and TRBJ1-3; D is undetermined. Germline CDR1 reads SGDLS; CDR2 reads YYNGEE. V lost 3 bases and J 0 bases, leaving 13 bases between the germline ends. The CDR3 extends over 16 amino acids. The CDR3 region has the DNA TGTGCCAGCAGCGCGCCCCCGGGAGACTCTGGAAACACCATATATTTT. Translated: CASSAPPGDSGNTIYF.

V is TRBV27 and J is TRBJ2-7; 13 nucleotides line up with TRBD2. The J segment lost 7 bases and the V segment lost 5 bases, leaving 8 bases of the junction unmatched. This CDR3 region has 15 residues. CDR1 and CDR2 from the germline V gene are MNHEY and SMNVEV (reference sequence). The CDR3 sequence is CASSAGLAGSYEQYF. The CDR3 nucleotides read TGTGCCAGCAGTGCGGGACTAGCGGGAAGTTATGAGCAGTACTTC.

The rearrangement uses TRBV29-1 and TRBJ2-1, with a weak D call TRBD2 (6 bases). Germline V lookup: CDR1 SQVTM, CDR2 ANQGSEA. Deletions cut 1 base from V and 4 bases from J, with 14 bases between. This CDR3 has 15 amino acids. The CDR3 DNA sequence: TGCAGCGTTGAAGGTACGGCTAGCGAGTACAATGAGCAGTTCTTC. Translation: CSVEGTASEYNEQFF.

The chain links TRBV5-8 to TRBJ2-5; 7 positions agree with TRBD1. Trimming took 5 bases from V and 2 from J; bases not matched to a gene: 6. CDR1 SGHTS and CDR2 YDEGEE come from the germline V gene. CDR3 size: 14 residues. CDR3 in DNA: TGTGCCAGCAGGTTTAGGACAGGTCAAGAGACCCAGTACTTC. This gives the protein CASRFRTGQETQYF.

The gene calls are TRBV9 and TRBJ2-1; weak D call: TRBD1 (6 bases). V lost 4 bases and J lost 4, with 15 bases in between. The CDR3 runs 15 residues. CDR1 and CDR2 (germline): SGDLS, YYNGEE. The CDR3 DNA follows: TGTGCCAGCAGCTTGGGGACAACAAAATACAATGAGCAGTTCTTC. It codes for CASSLGTTKYNEQFF. Filled out from reference TRBV9 and TRBJ2-1, the complete variable domain reads DSGVTQTPKHLITATGQRVTLRCSPRSGDLSVYWYQQSLDQGLQFLIQYYNGEERAKGNILERFSAQQFPDLHSELNLSSLELGDSALYFCASSLGTTKYNEQFFGPGTRLTVL.

The CDR3 reads CASRAGAYYGYTF. The CDR3 DNA reads as TGTGCCAGCAGGGCTGGGGCTTACTATGGCTACACCTTC. V gene TRBV27 combines with J gene TRBJ1-2, with D maybe TRBD1 (5 bases). This CDR3 has 13 amino acids. In germline, CDR1 is MNHEY, CDR2 SMNVEV (reference sequence). V lost 6 bases and J 3 bases, leaving 11 bases between the germline ends.